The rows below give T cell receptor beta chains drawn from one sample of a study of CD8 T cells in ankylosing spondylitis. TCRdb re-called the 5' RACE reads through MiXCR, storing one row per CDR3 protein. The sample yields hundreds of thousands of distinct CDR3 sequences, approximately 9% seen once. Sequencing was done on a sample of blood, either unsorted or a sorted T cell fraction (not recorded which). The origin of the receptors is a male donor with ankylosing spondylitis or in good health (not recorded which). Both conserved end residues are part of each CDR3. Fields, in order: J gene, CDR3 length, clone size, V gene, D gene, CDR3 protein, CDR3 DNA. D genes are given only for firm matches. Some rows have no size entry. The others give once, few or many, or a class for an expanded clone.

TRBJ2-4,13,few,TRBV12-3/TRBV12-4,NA,CASSLAGKNIQYF,TGTGCCAGCAGTCTAGCAGGCAAAAACATTCAGTACTTC
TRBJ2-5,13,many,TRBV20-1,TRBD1,CSATGTGQETQYF,TGCAGTGCTACCGGGACAGGGCAAGAGACCCAGTACTTC
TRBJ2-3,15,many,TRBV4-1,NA,CASSVAGPSTDTQYF,TGCGCCAGCAGCGTTGCGGGCCCTAGCACAGATACGCAGTATTTT
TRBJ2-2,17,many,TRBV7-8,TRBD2,CASSPTRLAGRVGELFF,TGTGCCAGCAGCCCTACCCGGCTAGCGGGACGAGTCGGGGAGCTGTTTTTT
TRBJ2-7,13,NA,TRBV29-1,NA,CSALSGGGYEQYF,TGCAGCGCACTAAGCGGTGGGGGCTACGAGCAGTACTTC
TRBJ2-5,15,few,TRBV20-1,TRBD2,CSARDRTSVQETQYF,TGCAGTGCTAGAGATCGGACTAGCGTACAAGAGACCCAGTACTTC
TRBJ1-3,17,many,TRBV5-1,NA,CASSWGFGSAMRNTIYF,TGCGCCAGCAGCTGGGGGTTTGGCAGTGCCATGCGGAACACCATATATTTT
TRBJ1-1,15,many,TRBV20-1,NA,CSAVPVRGLNTEAFF,TGCAGTGCTGTCCCGGTTCGGGGATTGAACACTGAAGCTTTCTTT
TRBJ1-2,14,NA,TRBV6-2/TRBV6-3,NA,CASSLIDFLYGYTF,TGTGCCAGCAGCCTCATCGACTTCCTCTATGGCTACACCTTC
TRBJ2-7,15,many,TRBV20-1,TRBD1,CSARDPRRDSYEQYF,TGCAGTGCTAGAGACCCGCGCAGGGACAGCTACGAGCAGTACTTC
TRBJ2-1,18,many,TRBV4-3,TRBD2,CASSQTAGTSDSYNEQFF,TGCGCCAGCAGCCAAACAGCCGGGACTAGCGACTCCTACAATGAGCAGTTCTTC
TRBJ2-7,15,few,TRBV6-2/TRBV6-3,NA,CATTPPPAVTYEQYF,TGTGCCACTACCCCCCCACCAGCGGTAACCTACGAGCAGTACTTC
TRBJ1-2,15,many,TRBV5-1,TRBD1,CASSLDGQGHYGYTF,TGCGCCAGCAGCTTGGATGGACAGGGACACTATGGCTACACCTTC
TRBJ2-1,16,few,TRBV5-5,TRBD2,CASSLSREGAYNEQFF,TGTGCCAGCAGCCTCTCGCGGGAGGGCGCCTACAATGAGCAGTTCTTC
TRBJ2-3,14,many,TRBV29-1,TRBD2,CSVDRDYLTDTQYF,TGCAGCGTTGACCGGGACTACCTCACAGATACGCAGTATTTT
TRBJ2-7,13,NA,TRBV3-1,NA,CASSQRPGGEQYF,TGTGCCAGCAGCCAACGCCCCGGGGGCGAGCAGTACTTC
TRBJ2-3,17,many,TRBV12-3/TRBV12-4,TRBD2,CASTLTSGGPSTDTQYF,TGTGCCAGCACCCTGACTAGCGGGGGACCTAGCACAGATACGCAGTATTTT
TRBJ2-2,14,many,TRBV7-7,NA,CAAAYSLNTGELFF,TGTGCTGCAGCTTACTCACTGAACACCGGGGAGCTGTTTTTT
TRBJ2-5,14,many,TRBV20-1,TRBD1,CSATRQGRAETQYF,TGCAGTGCTACGAGACAGGGGCGGGCAGAGACCCAGTACTTC
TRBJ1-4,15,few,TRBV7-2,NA,CASSLVSGNNEKLFF,TGTGCCAGCAGCTTAGTATCCGGGAATAATGAAAAACTGTTTTTT
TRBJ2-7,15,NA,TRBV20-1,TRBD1,CSAPWAGGYSYEQYF,TGCAGTGCTCCCTGGGCAGGGGGTTATTCCTACGAGCAGTACTTC
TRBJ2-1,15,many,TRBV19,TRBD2,CASSITSGTYNEQFF,TGTGCCAGTAGTATTACTAGCGGTACCTACAATGAGCAGTTCTTC
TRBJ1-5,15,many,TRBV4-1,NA,CASSQDGQKNQPQHF,TGCGCCAGCAGCCAAGATGGGCAAAAGAATCAGCCCCAGCATTTT
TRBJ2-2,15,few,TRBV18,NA,CASSPRGSNTGELFF,TGTGCCAGCTCACCACGCGGCAGTAACACCGGGGAGCTGTTTTTT
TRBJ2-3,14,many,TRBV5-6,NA,CASSLEAPRNTQYF,TGTGCCAGCAGCTTGGAGGCCCCAAGGAATACGCAGTATTTT
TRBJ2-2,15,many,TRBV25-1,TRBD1,CASRPPGQGSGELFF,TGTGCCAGCAGGCCTCCGGGACAGGGATCCGGGGAGCTGTTTTTT
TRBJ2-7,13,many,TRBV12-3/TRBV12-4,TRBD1,CATGGQGTYEQYF,TGTGCCACCGGGGGACAGGGTACCTACGAGCAGTACTTC
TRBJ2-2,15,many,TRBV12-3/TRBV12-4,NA,CASSLAVLNTGELFF,TGTGCCAGCAGTTTAGCGGTACTAAACACCGGGGAGCTGTTTTTT
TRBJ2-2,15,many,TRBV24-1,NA,CATSDSTDNPGELFF,TGTGCCACCAGTGATTCAACCGACAACCCCGGGGAGCTGTTTTTT
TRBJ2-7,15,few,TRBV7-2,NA,CASSLVGRKIYEQYF,TGTGCCAGCAGCTTAGTGGGCAGGAAGATCTACGAGCAGTACTTC
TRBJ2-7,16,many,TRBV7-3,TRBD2,CASSLMNLAGAKEQYF,TGTGCCAGCAGCTTAATGAATCTAGCGGGAGCTAAAGAGCAGTACTTC
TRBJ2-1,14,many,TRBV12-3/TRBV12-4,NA,CASRVGTFYNEQFF,TGTGCCAGCAGGGTAGGGACTTTTTACAATGAGCAGTTCTTC
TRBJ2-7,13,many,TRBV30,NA,CAWVTQGSYEQYF,TGTGCCTGGGTTACTCAGGGGTCCTACGAGCAGTACTTC
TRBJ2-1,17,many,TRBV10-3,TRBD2,CAISEPSGTSGYNEQFF,TGTGCCATCAGTGAGCCCTCCGGGACTAGCGGCTACAATGAGCAGTTCTTC
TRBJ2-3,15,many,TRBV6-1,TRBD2,CASRGLADLPDTQYF,TGTGCCAGCAGGGGACTAGCGGACCTTCCAGATACGCAGTATTTT
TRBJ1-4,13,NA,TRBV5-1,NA,CASSLRPSEKLFF,TGCGCCAGCAGCTTAAGGCCTAGCGAAAAACTGTTTTTT
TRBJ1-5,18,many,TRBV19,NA,CASSIGDRLIISHQPQHF,TGTGCCAGTAGTATTGGAGACAGGCTCATTATCTCTCATCAGCCCCAGCATTTT
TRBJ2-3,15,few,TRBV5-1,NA,CASSLDLRATDTQYF,TGCGCCAGCAGCTTGGACCTGAGGGCGACAGATACGCAGTATTTT
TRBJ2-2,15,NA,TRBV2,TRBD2,CASTERLAGTGELFF,TGTGCCAGCACCGAGAGACTAGCGGGCACCGGGGAGCTGTTTTTT
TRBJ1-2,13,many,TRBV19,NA,CASTASYTEGYTF,TGTGCCAGTACGGCTAGCTACACTGAAGGCTACACCTTC
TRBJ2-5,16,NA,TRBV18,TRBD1,CASSPLGRGLVETQYF,TGTGCCAGCTCACCACTGGGCAGGGGGCTCGTGGAGACCCAGTACTTC
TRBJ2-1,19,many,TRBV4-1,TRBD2,CASSQGPGLALSSYNEQFF,TGCGCCAGCAGCCAAGGACCGGGACTAGCATTGAGCTCCTACAATGAGCAGTTCTTC
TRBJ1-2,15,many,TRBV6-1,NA,CASRKSGHLNYGYTF,TGTGCCAGCAGGAAATCGGGGCATCTTAACTATGGCTACACCTTC
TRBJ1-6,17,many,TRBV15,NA,CATSRDPGSSYNSPLHF,TGTGCCACCAGCAGAGATCCAGGGAGCTCCTATAATTCACCCCTCCACTTT
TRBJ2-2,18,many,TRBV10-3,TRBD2,CAISESTGRASGTGELFF,TGTGCCATCAGTGAGTCGACCGGGAGGGCCTCGGGCACCGGGGAGCTGTTTTTT
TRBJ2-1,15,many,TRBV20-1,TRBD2,CSVRVTSGGANEQFF,TGCAGTGTGAGGGTGACCAGCGGGGGGGCCAATGAGCAGTTCTTC
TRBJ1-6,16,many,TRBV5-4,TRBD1,CASSPGPGTGNSPLHF,TGTGCCAGCAGCCCTGGCCCCGGGACAGGGAACTCACCCCTCCACTTT
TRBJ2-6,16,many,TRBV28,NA,CASSLGGLSGANVLTF,TGTGCCAGCAGTTTGGGAGGACTCTCTGGGGCCAACGTCCTGACTTTC
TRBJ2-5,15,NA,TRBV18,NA,CASSPPARAQETQYF,TGTGCCAGCTCACCTCCCGCCAGGGCTCAGGAGACCCAGTACTTC
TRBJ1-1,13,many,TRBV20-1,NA,CSAMEGPSTGAFF,TGCAGTGCCATGGAAGGGCCCTCCACTGGAGCTTTCTTT
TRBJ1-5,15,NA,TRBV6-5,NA,CASSYGAGFNQPQHF,TGTGCCAGCAGTTACGGGGCAGGATTCAATCAGCCCCAGCATTTT
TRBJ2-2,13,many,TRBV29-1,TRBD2,CSGGAAGSGELFF,TGCAGCGGAGGGGCAGCGGGGTCCGGGGAGCTGTTTTTT
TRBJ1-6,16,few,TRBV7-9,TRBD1,CASSLGSGTGQSPLHF,TGTGCCAGCAGCTTGGGCTCCGGGACAGGGCAATCACCCCTCCACTTT
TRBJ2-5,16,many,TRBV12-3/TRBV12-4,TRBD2,CASSPFPAGGQETQYF,TGTGCCAGCAGTCCTTTTCCAGCGGGAGGCCAAGAGACCCAGTACTTC
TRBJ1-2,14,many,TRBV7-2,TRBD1,CASSSSTGAYGYTF,TGTGCCAGCAGCTCCTCGACAGGGGCCTATGGCTACACCTTC